This passage covers 19 T cell receptor beta chains from one sample sequenced in a study of T cell responses to AZD1222 COVID-19 vaccine. TCRdb's table, derived via immunoSEQ multiplex PCR, lists solely in-frame clones and lacks some. The sample has over 130,000 clones, roughly nine tenths seen once; the top ten hold around 7.6%. Source: peripheral blood, taken 28 days after the second dose of the MenACWY control vaccine. All receptors derive from an adult who received the MenACWY meningococcal vaccine as a control.

CDR3 nucleotide sequence: TGTGCCAGAAACAGGGACAGACTTTCGCGGGAGACCCAGTACTTC. Protein sequence: CARNRDRLSRETQYF. The chain uses TRBV19 and TRBJ2-5; 7 bases map to TRBD1. The CDR3 is made up of 15 amino acids. The germline V gene encodes CDR1 LNHDA and CDR2 SQIVND (reference sequence). The V gene end was trimmed by 9 bases and the J gene end by 5 bases; junction bases not matched to a gene: 15.

The gene calls are TRBV5-6 and TRBJ2-2; 7 bases align to TRBD2. The J segment lost 0 bases and the V segment lost 4 bases, leaving 6 bases of the junction unmatched. This CDR3 has 16 amino acids. The germline gives CDR1 SGHDT, CDR2 YYEEEE. This chain's CDR3 is CASSREETANTGELFF. The CDR3 nucleotides read TGTGCCAGCAGCCGGGAGGAAACCGCGAACACCGGGGAGCTGTTTTTT. Complete variable domain (other parts from reference TRBV5-6 and TRBJ2-2): DAGVTQSPTHLIKTRGQQVTLRCSPKSGHDTVSWYQQALGQGPQFIFQYYEEEERQRGNFPDRFSGHQFPNYSSELNVNALLLGDSALYLCASSREETANTGELFFGEGSRLTVL.

The chain couples TRBV24-1 to TRBJ2-5; D might be TRBD1 (6 bases). V dropped 0 bases and J dropped 5 bases, with 21 bases sitting between them. The CDR3 contains 18 residues. Germline values: CDR1 KGHDR, CDR2 SFDVKD. For the CDR3, the DNA is TGTGCCACCAGTGATTTGGGGCCAGGAAATCCGCAGGGGGAGACCCAGTACTTC. Amino acid sequence: CATSDLGPGNPQGETQYF.

The J gene is TRBJ1-6, the V gene TRBV19, with TRBD1 matching over 8 bases. This CDR3 spans 16 amino acids. Looked up from germline, CDR1 is LNHDA and CDR2 is SQIVND (reference sequence). V was clipped by 5 bases and J by 5 bases; unmatched bases: 8. The CDR3 protein is CASSLTGGLDNSPLHF. CDR3 nucleotide sequence: TGTGCCAGTAGTCTCACAGGGGGACTGGATAATTCACCCCTCCACTTT. Full variable domain (rest looked up from reference TRBV19 and TRBJ1-6): DGGITQSPKYLFRKEGQNVTLSCEQNLNHDAMYWYRQDPGQGLRLIYYSQIVNDFQKGDIAEGYSVSREKKESFPLTVTSAQKNPTAFYLCASSLTGGLDNSPLHFGNGTRLTVT.

The chain recombines TRBV6-5 with TRBJ1-2, with 8 bases identical to TRBD1. The trim removed 6 bases at V and 7 bases at J, leaving 4 bases unmatched. Germline CDR1 is MNHEY and CDR2 is SVGAGI. The CDR3 consists of 12 residues. The CDR3 nucleotides read TGTGCCAGCAGGACAGGGGAAAGTGGCTACACCTTC. It translates to CASRTGESGYTF.

The chain is built from TRBV3-1 (or the pseudogene TRBV3-2) and TRBJ2-1, with 12 bases aligning to TRBD1. Losses at the gene ends were 4 bases for V and 0 bases for J; bases not matched to a gene: 16. The germline gives CDR1 LGHDT, CDR2 YNNKEL (reference sequence). The CDR3 is 21 amino acids. As DNA, the CDR3 is TGTGCCAGCAGCCCCACCGAGGGACAGGGGGCGTGGAAAAACTCCTACAATGAGCAGTTCTTC. Its protein is CASSPTEGQGAWKNSYNEQFF.

J is TRBJ2-3 and V is TRBV30; TRBD1 is a possible D gene (5 bases). CDR1 is GTSNPN, CDR2 SVGIG, per germline (reference sequence). V shed 1 base and J shed 8 bases, with 19 bases lying between them. The CDR3 is 15 residues long. The CDR3 DNA reads TGTGCCTGGAGTGCCCGCCTAGGGGAACTGGTTACGCAGTATTTT. This gives the protein CAWSARLGELVTQYF.

The gene calls are TRBV4-1 and TRBJ1-1, with a weak D call TRBD1 (5 bases). V shed 0 bases and J shed 1 base, with 9 bases lying between them. The CDR3 is 15 residues long. CDR1 is MGHRA and CDR2 is YSYEKL in the germline V gene. The CDR3, as DNA: TGCGCCAGCAGCCAAGATGGGGCTCCGAACACTGAAGCTTTCTTT. Its protein product is CASSQDGAPNTEAFF.

The V gene is TRBV7-2, the J gene TRBJ2-7, with TRBD1 as a possible D gene (5 bases). Germline V gene data show CDR1 as SGHTA and CDR2 as FQGNSA. The CDR3 is 12 residues long. Between the trimmed V and J ends, which lost 6 bases and 8 bases, there was a span of 14 bases. CDR3 amino acids: CASSPNRKKQYF. DNA of the CDR3: TGTGCCAGCAGTCCAAACAGGAAGAAGCAGTACTTC. Drawing the rest from reference TRBV7-2 and TRBJ2-7, the complete variable domain is GAGVSQSPSNKVTEKGKDVELRCDPISGHTALYWYRQSLGQGLEFLIYFQGNSAPDKSGLPSDRFSAERTGGSVSTLTIQRTQQEDSAVYLCASSPNRKKQYFGPGTRLTVT.

The chain carries TRBV7-8 and TRBJ2-6, with TRBD1 matching over 9 bases. The CDR3 length is 16 residues. Trimming took 2 bases from V and 2 from J; bases not matched to a gene: 1. Germline lookup yields CDR1 SGHVS and CDR2 FQNEAQ. Here the CDR3 DNA reads TGTGCCAGCAGCTTATGGACAGGGGCTGGGGCCAACGTCCTGACTTTC. The encoded protein is CASSLWTGAGANVLTF.

The chain carries TRBV9 and TRBJ1-1, with D possibly matching TRBD1 (5 bases). This CDR3 contains 17 residues. The ends were cut back, 0 bases at V and 6 bases at J, with 21 bases in the middle. Germline loops: CDR1 SGDLS, CDR2 YYNGEE. CDR3 coding DNA: TGTGCCAGCAGCGTAGTCGGCAGGGCAACATTCGACCCTGAAGCTTTCTTT. This sequence encodes CASSVVGRATFDPEAFF. The full variable domain, in which reference TRBV9 and TRBJ1-1 provide the parts outside the CDR3, is DSGVTQTPKHLITATGQRVTLRCSPRSGDLSVYWYQQSLDQGLQFLIQYYNGEERAKGNILERFSAQQFPDLHSELNLSSLELGDSALYFCASSVVGRATFDPEAFFGQGTRLTVV.

This chain joins TRBV6-5 and TRBJ1-5; 7 nucleotides line up with TRBD1. V gave up 6 bases and J gave up 1 base; unmatched junction bases: 6. There are 15 residues in the CDR3. CDR1 is MNHEY, CDR2 SVGAGI, per germline. The CDR3: CASRLGQKSNQPQHF. DNA of the CDR3: TGTGCCAGCAGACTGGGACAGAAAAGCAATCAGCCCCAGCATTTT.

The J gene is TRBJ2-1, the V gene TRBV9, with a tentative D call TRBD2 (7 bases). Trimming pared 0 bases from V and 4 bases from J, leaving 17 bases between. The CDR3 totals 17 residues. CDR1 and CDR2 from the germline V gene are SGDLS and YYNGEE. CDR3 DNA: TGTGCCAGCAGCGTAGCCCATGGCGGGGGCCTTTACAATGAGCAGTTCTTC. Its translation: CASSVAHGGGLYNEQFF.

This clone has a handful of counts. V gene TRBV6-5 combines with J gene TRBJ1-1; D is ambiguous. The germline V and J ends were trimmed by 10 bases and 1 base, with 13 bases remaining between them. The CDR3 consists of 13 residues. CDR1 is MNHEY, CDR2 SVGAGI, per germline. The CDR3 spells CAISRKGNTEAFF. The CDR3 DNA reads TGTGCCATTTCCAGGAAAGGGAACACTGAAGCTTTCTTT.

This clone was found many times. The chain recombines TRBV25-1 with TRBJ1-6; D is ambiguous. The germline V and J ends were trimmed by 8 bases and 3 bases, with 11 bases remaining between them. The CDR3 runs 14 residues. Germline values: CDR1 MGHDK, CDR2 SYGVNS. The CDR3 coding sequence is TGTGCCAGCTCAGACACATACTATAATTCACCCCTCCACTTT. This translates into CASSDTYYNSPLHF.

This rearrangement joins TRBV19 to TRBJ1-1; D call uncertain. The length of the CDR3 is 14 residues. Germline V gives CDR1 LNHDA, CDR2 SQIVND (reference sequence). V was pared by 7 bases and J by 6 bases, with 18 bases between. The CDR3 region has the DNA TGTGCCAGTAAGAGGACGGAAATGCTCTCTGAAGCTTTCTTT. Translating it yields CASKRTEMLSEAFF. Using reference TRBV19 and TRBJ1-1 for the parts outside the CDR3, the full variable domain is DGGITQSPKYLFRKEGQNVTLSCEQNLNHDAMYWYRQDPGQGLRLIYYSQIVNDFQKGDIAEGYSVSREKKESFPLTVTSAQKNPTAFYLCASKRTEMLSEAFFGQGTRLTVV.

This chain uses TRBV29-1 with TRBJ2-1; 8 positions match TRBD2. V lost 7 bases and J lost 3; bases outside the gene matches: 8. The germline V gene encodes CDR1 SQVTM and CDR2 ANQGSEA. There are 14 residues in the CDR3. CDR3 loop: CSGSTSAGYNEQFF. CDR3 nucleotides: TGCAGCGGATCGACTAGCGCCGGCTACAATGAGCAGTTCTTC.

The rearrangement joins TRBV4-3 to TRBJ1-2, with D unresolved. The CDR3 runs to 15 residues. Germline lookup yields CDR1 LGHNA and CDR2 YSLEER. V was clipped by 0 bases and J by 3 bases, with 11 bases between them. The CDR3 reads CASSQDDGRDYGYTF. CDR3 coding DNA: TGCGCCAGCAGCCAAGACGACGGACGGGACTATGGCTACACCTTC.

The rearrangement uses TRBV28 and TRBJ2-1, with no clear D. The ends were cut back, 2 bases at V and 7 bases at J, with 12 bases in the middle. Germline V gene lookup returns CDR1 MDHEN and CDR2 SYDVKM. The CDR3 contains 14 residues. The CDR3 sequence is CASSLDYSRNEQFF. In nucleotides, the CDR3 is TGTGCCAGCAGTTTAGATTACAGTAGGAATGAGCAGTTCTTC. Using reference TRBV28 and TRBJ2-1 for the parts outside the CDR3, the full variable domain is DVKVTQSSRYLVKRTGEKVFLECVQDMDHENMFWYRQDPGLGLRLIYFSYDVKMKEKGDIPEGYSVSREKKERFSLILESASTNQTSMYLCASSLDYSRNEQFFGPGTRLTVL.